The entry below gives a single T cell receptor (beta chain) sequence along with its context. Its specificity is unknown. The data stem from a study of cytomegalovirus exposure and HLA in healthy donors. The CDR3 is 14 amino acids. In germline, CDR1 is GTSNPN, CDR2 SVGIG (reference sequence). The V gene end was trimmed by 2 bases and the J gene end by 6 bases; junction bases not matched to a gene: 6. PCR involved 60 Vbeta and 13 Jbeta primers. In the original workflow: Later reanalysis found roughly 80 million unique TCR beta chains, some 10 million of them shared. The method was immunoSEQ multiplex PCR; TCRdb's version includes in-frame clones alone and lacks a portion of them. The V and J calls and clone size are taken from that table; D and trimming were inferred from the DNA. The sample records approximately 220,000 clones, approximately 83% being singletons. Study findings and constraints: In a later analysis, HLA-associated beta chains showed higher expansion and lower generation probabilities than comparable chains. Most likely, a cluster of highly shared sequence variants arose as a sequencing artifact. TRBV6-2, TRBV6-3 and some other V segments were excluded as indistinguishable.

The rearrangement uses TRBV30 and TRBJ1-5; 8 bases align to TRBD1. The origin of this receptor is a girl aged 5-17 years in good health and CMV-seronegative. What was sequenced was PBMCs. The CDR3 nucleotides are TGTGCCTGGAGTCCCGACAGGGGAGGTCAGCCCCAGCATTTT. Amino acid sequence: CAWSPDRGGQPQHF.